This TCR beta chain was found in a study of T-cell reconstitution after alpha-beta-depleted transplantation in children. General observations from the study: T-cell counts and diversity at one year following transplant were attributed mainly to newly produced T cells. Several hundred rapidly expanded clones from non-depleted graft cells reportedly supplied alpha-beta T cells about two months post-transplant.

Preparation of the TCRbeta library involved a method that used unique molecular identifiers. TCRdb reprocessed the PCR reads via MiXCR and lists one record per CDR3 protein. This table holds around 200,000 distinct CDR3 sequences, roughly 11% found once. This clonotype was counted ten times or more. No antigen is known for it. Per germline, CDR1 SGHVS and CDR2 FQNEAQ. CDR3 size: 16 residues. V lost 6 bases to trimming and J lost 0 bases, with 17 bases between them. The material was PBMCs, obtained before TCRalphabeta/CD19-depleted stem cell transplant. The V call is TRBV7-8, the J call TRBJ1-1; D might be TRBD1 (5 bases). The receptor's source is a child in the first two years of life with acute myeloid leukemia, due to receive a stem cell transplant. CDR3 DNA: TGTGCCAGCAGACTTCTTGGGGGTCAGATGAACACTGAAGCTTTCTTT. Its protein is CASRLLGGQMNTEAFF. Combining the CDR3 with reference TRBV7-8 and TRBJ1-1 gives the whole variable domain GAGVSQSPRYKVAKRGQDVALRCDPISGHVSLFWYQQALGQGPEFLTYFQNEAQLDKSGLPSDRFFAERPEGSVSTLKIQRTQQEDSAVYLCASRLLGGQMNTEAFFGQGTRLTVV.